The 28 T cell receptor beta chains below were found in one sample sequenced in a study of post-analysis software for immune sequencing data. These receptors' antigens are unknown. Unique molecular identifiers had been added to the TCR beta cDNA libraries. TCRdb used MiXCR to reprocess the PCR reads, holding one entry per CDR3 protein. The sample lists hundreds of thousands of distinct CDR3 sequences, approximately 59% seen once, with over 9% in the top ten. Study findings and constraints: Four to six TRBV segments (TRBV5-6, TRBV5-1 and TRBV20-1 among them) occurred more frequently in patients than in controls.

The specimen sequenced was blood. The receptors were gathered from a girl aged 2-9 years with multiple sclerosis.

The sample holds a few counts of this clonotype. V and J are TRBV27 and TRBJ2-5; perhaps D is TRBD1 or TRBD2 (5 bases each). V was clipped by 6 bases and J by 1 base, with 15 bases between them. Germline V gene sequence: CDR1 MNHEY, CDR2 SMNVEV (reference sequence). The CDR3 is 15 amino acids. The CDR3 DNA reads as TGTGCCAGCAGCCGCTCCTGGGACGGCCAAGAGACCCAGTACTTC. It translates to CASSRSWDGQETQYF.

V usage is TRBV7-9 and J usage is TRBJ2-1; TRBD1 matches 9 bases. This CDR3 has 14 amino acids. The germline V gene encodes CDR1 SEHNR and CDR2 FQNEAQ (reference sequence). V lost 1 base and J lost 10; bases outside the gene matches: 5. The CDR3 region is CASSLVFGQGEQFF. CDR3 nucleotide sequence: TGTGCCAGCAGCTTAGTTTTTGGACAGGGGGAGCAGTTCTTC.

The J gene is TRBJ2-1, the V gene TRBV4-1; the D gene is possibly TRBD2 (6 bases). This CDR3 is built from 14 residues. The germline gives CDR1 MGHRA, CDR2 YSYEKL. V gave up 2 bases and J gave up 6 bases, with 11 bases separating them. In DNA form, the CDR3 reads TGCGCCAGCAGCCAAAGCGGGCTCCCCAATGAGCAGTTCTTC. Amino acid sequence: CASSQSGLPNEQFF.

V gene TRBV3-1 combines with J gene TRBJ2-3; 7 bases match TRBD1. The V gene's germline CDR1 is LGHDT and CDR2 YNNKEL (reference sequence). The CDR3 covers 15 residues. Unmatched junction bases numbered 7, after V lost 5 bases and J lost 2 bases. The CDR3: CASSTRDRTTDTQYF. CDR3 nucleotide sequence: TGTGCCAGCAGCACCCGGGACAGAACCACAGATACGCAGTATTTT.

This chain connects TRBV18 to TRBJ1-6; a possible D gene is TRBD1 (5 bases). This CDR3 comprises 15 residues. Germline V CDR1 and CDR2: KGHSH, LQKENI. V dropped 1 base and J dropped 8 bases, with 12 bases sitting between them. The CDR3 bases are TGTGCCAGCTCACCACGGCAGGGACTGGATTCACCCCTCCACTTT. Its translation is CASSPRQGLDSPLHF.

This clonotype has just a few counts. The CDR3 bases are TGTGCCAGCAGCCCGAAAAGGACAGGGCCAGATACGCAGTATTTT. Translated: CASSPKRTGPDTQYF. V usage is TRBV7-9 and J usage is TRBJ2-3, with 8 bases fitting TRBD1. The CDR3 has 15 amino acids. Per the germline V gene, CDR1 is SEHNR and CDR2 is FQNEAQ (reference sequence). V shed 5 bases, J shed 4 bases, and the junction held 8 bases outside the gene matches.

V is TRBV14 and J is TRBJ2-5, with 10 bases fitting TRBD2. The CDR3 runs 17 residues. The J segment lost 4 bases and the V segment lost 0 bases, leaving 8 bases of the junction unmatched. The germline V gene encodes CDR1 SGHDN and CDR2 FVKESK. CDR3 DNA: TGTGCCAGCAGCCAAGAGGCTAGCGGGGGATTGAGAGAGACCCAGTACTTC. Translating gives CASSQEASGGLRETQYF.

The V call is TRBV7-9, the J call TRBJ2-1; TRBD2 is a possible D gene (6 bases). Trimming cost V 2 bases and J 8 bases, with 10 bases left between them. Germline CDR1 and CDR2: SEHNR and FQNEAQ (reference sequence). The CDR3 has 13 amino acids. CDR3 sequence reads: CASSLMEGDEQFF. In DNA, the CDR3 is TGTGCCAGCAGCTTAATGGAGGGCGATGAGCAGTTCTTC.

J is TRBJ2-1 and V is TRBV6-6; TRBD2 is a possible D gene (5 bases). V lost 2 bases and J 7 bases, leaving 9 bases between the germline ends. This CDR3 has 13 amino acids. Looked up from germline, CDR1 is MNHNY and CDR2 is SVGAGI (reference sequence). The CDR3 protein is CASSYTSGNEQFF. The CDR3 DNA sequence: TGTGCCAGCAGTTACACATCGGGAAATGAGCAGTTCTTC.

This rearrangement joins TRBV5-1 to TRBJ2-1, with D tentatively TRBD2 (6 bases). Germline CDR1 reads SGHRS; CDR2 reads YFSETQ. The CDR3 contains 17 residues. Trimming took 0 bases from V and 4 from J, leaving 17 bases between them. CDR3 DNA sequence: TGCGCCAGCAGCTTGGGGCTTCCGGGACTTGGTTACAATGAGCAGTTCTTC. The encoded protein is CASSLGLPGLGYNEQFF. The full variable domain, rest sourced from reference TRBV5-1 and TRBJ2-1, is KAGVTQTPRYLIKTRGQQVTLSCSPISGHRSVSWYQQTPGQGLQFLFEYFSETQRNKGNFPGRFSGRQFSNSRSEMNVSTLELGDSALYLCASSLGLPGLGYNEQFFGPGTRLTVL.

V and J are TRBV20-1 and TRBJ2-7; possible D gene TRBD2, 5 bases. The germline V gene encodes CDR1 DFQATT and CDR2 SNEGSKA (reference sequence). V was cut by 4 bases and J by 3 bases, with 10 bases left in between. The CDR3 length is 12 residues. This CDR3 reads CSATEGSYEQYF. The CDR3 coding sequence is TGCAGTGCTACAGAGGGCAGCTACGAGCAGTACTTC.

The chain carries TRBV19 and TRBJ2-7; the D gene could be TRBD1 or TRBD2 (6 bases each). CDR1 is LNHDA, CDR2 SQIVND, per germline (reference sequence). With 10 bases removed from V and 1 base from J, the gap between germline ends came to 11 bases. The CDR3 totals 12 residues. Here the CDR3 DNA reads TGTGCCACCGGAGGGGGGTCCTACGAGCAGTACTTC. Its translation: CATGGGSYEQYF.

The gene calls are TRBV10-3 and TRBJ2-1, with 14 bases aligning to TRBD2. With 8 bases clipped from V and 0 bases from J, the junction kept 0 bases outside the gene matches. CDR3 size: 15 residues. From germline, CDR1 is ENHRY and CDR2 SYGVKD. CDR3 amino acids: CAIGTSGSSYNEQFF. The CDR3 DNA follows: TGTGCCATCGGGACTAGCGGGAGCTCCTACAATGAGCAGTTCTTC.

This clonotype was recorded a few times. V is TRBV20-1 and J is TRBJ2-1; D is ambiguous. This CDR3 spans 12 amino acids. Looked up from germline, CDR1 is DFQATT and CDR2 is SNEGSKA (reference sequence). The V end was cut by 4 bases, the J end by 5 bases, with 9 bases between. The CDR3: CSAIARNNEQFF. The CDR3 DNA is TGCAGTGCTATTGCCAGAAACAATGAGCAGTTCTTC.

This clonotype showed up just a few times. The V and J genes are TRBV5-1 and TRBJ2-1; 10 bases align to TRBD2. Trimming at V came to 3 bases and at J to 6 bases, leaving 9 bases not matched to a gene. The germline V gene has CDR1 SGHRS and CDR2 YFSETQ. This CDR3 contains 16 residues. CDR3: CASSSPLAGVSNEQFF. In DNA form, the CDR3 reads TGCGCCAGCAGCTCCCCTCTAGCGGGAGTATCCAATGAGCAGTTCTTC.

This clonotype was seen a handful of times. The CDR3 DNA sequence: TGTGCCAGCAGCCAAGCCAGGGGCTACAATGAGCAGTTCTTC. It codes for CASSQARGYNEQFF. This chain uses TRBV14 with TRBJ2-1, with D maybe TRBD1 (6 bases). Trimming took off 1 base at V and 3 bases at J, with 7 bases between the two ends. Germline V gene data show CDR1 as SGHDN and CDR2 as FVKESK. CDR3 length equals 14 residues.

V is TRBV7-2 and J is TRBJ2-3; D perhaps matches TRBD2 (6 bases). The CDR3 loop spans 13 amino acids. Looked up from germline, CDR1 is SGHTA and CDR2 is FQGNSA. V was pared by 8 bases and J by 0 bases, with 9 bases between. The CDR3 is CASGRGSTDTQYF. The CDR3 DNA reads TGTGCCAGCGGACGGGGGAGCACAGATACGCAGTATTTT.

The chain links TRBV4-1 to TRBJ2-7; D ambiguous. Germline V gene lookup returns CDR1 MGHRA and CDR2 YSYEKL. Trimming cost V 0 bases and J 1 base, with 10 bases left between them. The CDR3 length is 15 residues. The CDR3 region has the DNA TGCGCCAGCAGCCAAGATTTACACTCTTCCTACGAGCAGTACTTC. As protein: CASSQDLHSSYEQYF.

CDR3 sequence (DNA): TGTGCCAGCAGCCCACCCACCACGGTGGATACGCAGTATTTT. This sequence encodes CASSPPTTVDTQYF. This chain connects TRBV7-8 to TRBJ2-3; D is unresolved. CDR1 is SGHVS and CDR2 is FQNEAQ in the germline V gene. V shed 5 bases and J shed 6 bases, with 15 bases lying between them. This CDR3 has 14 residues.

This rearrangement joins TRBV12-3 or TRBV12-4 to TRBJ2-3; 9 positions match TRBD2. The CDR3 has 16 residues. Trimming at V came to 9 bases and at J to 5 bases, leaving 15 bases not matched to a gene. The CDR3 coding sequence is TGTGCCAGTTATAGTTGGGGCGGGGGGGCCATAGATACGCAGTATTTT. Protein sequence: CASYSWGGGAIDTQYF.

This chain uses TRBV10-3 with TRBJ2-1, with D maybe TRBD2 (6 bases). The CDR3 covers 15 residues. Deletions cut 3 bases from V and 8 bases from J, with 17 bases between. Germline V gene sequence: CDR1 ENHRY, CDR2 SYGVKD. The CDR3 sequence is CAISDPAGRLDEQFF. As DNA, the CDR3 is TGTGCCATCAGTGACCCAGCGGGTCGATTGGATGAGCAGTTCTTC.

This clonotype was counted a few times. V is TRBV21-1 and J is TRBJ2-5; TRBD1 is the table's D call and was not checked against the DNA. TRBV21-1 is deemed a pseudogene. The CDR3 covers 15 residues. CDR3 protein: CASSTRDRAQETQYF. CDR3 in DNA: TGTGCCAGCAGCACGCGGGACAGGGCGCAAGAGACCCAGTACTTC.

This clonotype was found a few times. This chain links TRBV10-3 with TRBJ2-5; D perhaps matches TRBD2 (5 bases). The CDR3 extends over 15 amino acids. The germline V gene has CDR1 ENHRY and CDR2 SYGVKD. V dropped 2 bases and J dropped 2 bases, with 12 bases sitting between them. The CDR3 reads CAISERSAEQETQYF. In nucleotides, the CDR3 is TGTGCCATCAGTGAGCGATCAGCGGAACAAGAGACCCAGTACTTC.

The sample holds a few counts of this clonotype. The chain links TRBV7-9 to TRBJ2-1; D perhaps matches TRBD2 (5 bases). V shed 5 bases and J shed 12 bases, with 11 bases lying between them. The germline gives CDR1 SEHNR, CDR2 FQNEAQ (reference sequence). CDR3 length: 11 residues. DNA of the CDR3: TGTGCCAGCAGCACTAGGTTTTCGCAGTTCTTC. This encodes CASSTRFSQFF.

The chain links TRBV4-1 to TRBJ2-3; 10 bases align to TRBD2. Germline V lookup: CDR1 MGHRA, CDR2 YSYEKL. This CDR3 has 16 amino acids. The V gene end was trimmed by 0 bases and the J gene end by 6 bases; junction bases not matched to a gene: 6. The CDR3, as DNA: TGCGCCAGCAGCCAAGATCGCCTAGCGGGGGCCGATACGCAGTATTTT. The encoded protein is CASSQDRLAGADTQYF.

The genes are TRBV5-6 and TRBJ2-7; perhaps TRBD1 as D (5 bases). V gave up 1 base and J gave up 5 bases, with 13 bases separating them. CDR1 SGHDT and CDR2 YYEEEE come from the germline V gene. This CDR3 comprises 14 residues. The DNA for the CDR3 is TGTGCCAGCAGCTTGTTTGCAGGGCGAGACGAGCAGTACTTC. This encodes CASSLFAGRDEQYF.

J is TRBJ2-1 and V is TRBV4-2, with D perhaps TRBD2 (6 bases). This CDR3 is built from 16 residues. The germline V and J ends were trimmed by 0 bases and 5 bases, with 14 bases remaining between them. Germline CDR1 LGHNA, CDR2 YNFKEQ. This chain's CDR3 is CASSQDYGRGNNEQFF. CDR3 sequence (DNA): TGTGCCAGCAGCCAAGATTATGGGCGGGGAAACAATGAGCAGTTCTTC.

The rearrangement joins TRBV10-1 to TRBJ2-3; no clear D gene. The CDR3 has 13 residues. The germline CDR1 and CDR2 sequences are WNHNN and SYGVQD (reference sequence). The ends were cut back, 2 bases at V and 5 bases at J, with 8 bases in the middle. CDR3 amino acids: CASSEDPLDTQYF. For the CDR3, the DNA is TGCGCCAGCAGTGAGGATCCCCTAGATACGCAGTATTTT.